This is a list of T cell receptor beta chains from one sample in a study of blood T cell repertoires in COVID-19. Sequencing used immunoSEQ multiplex PCR; TCRdb keeps in-frame clones, though not all of them. The sample yields about 400,000 clones, about nine tenths seen once. Sequenced material: PBMCs or T cells enriched from blood (not recorded which). These receptors came from a woman in her twenties or thirties who had recovered from COVID-19. Each CDR3 is given with its conserved first and last residue. Fields, in order: J gene, D gene, V gene, CDR3 protein, CDR3 DNA. The D gene is left open where the match is weak.

J: TRBJ1-6
D: TRBD1
V: TRBV19
CDR3: CASMGQANSPLHF
DNA: TGTGCCAGTATGGGACAGGCTAATTCACCCCTCCACTTT

J: TRBJ2-2
D: TRBD1
V: TRBV19
CDR3: CASRQGANTGELFF
DNA: TGTGCCAGTAGACAGGGGGCGAACACCGGGGAGCTGTTTTTT

J: TRBJ2-1
D: TRBD2
V: TRBV7-3
CDR3: CASSPHSGGAIYEQFF
DNA: TGTGCCAGCAGCCCCCACTCGGGGGGGGCCATATATGAGCAGTTCTTC

J: TRBJ1-5
D: -
V: TRBV4-1
CDR3: CASSQASGNQPQHF
DNA: TGCGCCAGCAGCCAAGCTTCGGGCAATCAGCCCCAGCATTTT

J: TRBJ2-1
D: -
V: TRBV29-1
CDR3: CSAAGRQSGYNEQFF
DNA: TGCAGCGCTGCCGGGAGACAGTCTGGTTACAATGAGCAGTTCTTC

J: TRBJ2-6
D: -
V: TRBV11-2
CDR3: CASSQSGANVLTF
DNA: TGTGCCAGCAGCCAATCTGGGGCCAACGTCCTGACTTTC

J: TRBJ1-2
D: TRBD1
V: TRBV12-3/TRBV12-4
CDR3: CASSLTGTGYYTF
DNA: TGTGCCAGCAGCTTAACCGGGACAGGGTACTACACCTTC

J: TRBJ1-1
D: -
V: TRBV7-2
CDR3: CASSPLGGMNTEAFF
DNA: TGTGCCAGCAGCCCCCTCGGGGGAATGAACACTGAAGCTTTCTTT

J: TRBJ2-2
D: -
V: TRBV2
CDR3: CASRKEDGELFF
DNA: TGTGCCAGCAGGAAAGAGGACGGGGAGCTGTTTTTT

J: TRBJ1-4
D: TRBD1
V: TRBV7-9
CDR3: CASSLDETGEDEKLFF
DNA: TGTGCCAGCAGCTTAGACGAGACAGGGGAGGATGAAAAACTGTTTTTT

J: TRBJ2-7
D: -
V: TRBV5-1
CDR3: CASSLVDNYEQYF
DNA: TGCGCCAGCAGCTTGGTTGACAACTACGAGCAGTACTTC

J: TRBJ1-1
D: -
V: TRBV7-2
CDR3: CASTMTAGKNTEAFF
DNA: TGTGCCAGCACCATGACTGCAGGGAAGAACACTGAAGCTTTCTTT

J: TRBJ1-2
D: -
V: TRBV7-9
CDR3: CASSLREYGYTF
DNA: TGTGCCAGCAGCTTAAGGGAGTATGGCTACACCTTC

J: TRBJ1-1
D: TRBD1
V: TRBV10-3
CDR3: CATAGQQSTEAFF
DNA: TGTGCCACCGCGGGACAGCAGTCCACTGAAGCTTTCTTT

J: TRBJ1-2
D: -
V: TRBV18
CDR3: CASSSVSGLASDGYTF
DNA: TGTGCCAGCTCAAGCGTCTCGGGGCTAGCGTCCGATGGCTACACCTTC

J: TRBJ1-1
D: -
V: TRBV11-3
CDR3: CASSLRRGTEAFF
DNA: TGTGCCAGCAGCTTAAGAAGGGGGACTGAAGCTTTCTTT

J: TRBJ1-4
D: -
V: TRBV3-1/TRBV3-2
CDR3: CASSQGPEDRHNEKLFF
DNA: TGTGCCAGCAGCCAAGGGCCCGAGGACAGACATAATGAAAAACTGTTTTTT

J: TRBJ2-3
D: TRBD1
V: TRBV29-1
CDR3: CSGLWTGDTDTQYF
DNA: TGCAGCGGACTATGGACAGGGGACACAGATACGCAGTATTTT

J: TRBJ2-5
D: -
V: TRBV4-1
CDR3: CASSQDYWRGRDLQETQYF
DNA: TGCGCCAGCAGCCAAGATTATTGGCGGGGCAGAGACCTCCAAGAGACCCAGTACTTC

J: TRBJ2-7
D: -
V: TRBV6-6
CDR3: CASSYSTSSEQYF
DNA: TGTGCCAGCAGTTACTCCACATCCTCCGAGCAGTACTTC

J: TRBJ2-2
D: -
V: TRBV6-4
CDR3: CASSPQGATGELFF
DNA: TGTGCCAGCAGTCCCCAGGGTGCCACCGGGGAGCTGTTTTTT